This TCR beta chain was sequenced for a study of a mutant IDH1 vaccine in newly diagnosed glioma. On the study more broadly: Averaging about 37 years of age, treated patients were around 62% male and around 38% female. Patients were pretreated with radiotherapy, temozolomide, or both, mostly both. Notes on the study in general: There were vaccine-induced immune responses in approximately 95% of the patients.

Measured with immunoSEQ multiplex PCR; TCRdb has only the in-frame clones, and not every one. This sample has around 87,000 clones, with approximately 83% found just once. Time point of the sample: baseline, week 1 (first vaccination visit). Treatment reported: pre-vaccination baseline after standard-of-care therapy. Turning to this clone: Its matching antigen is unknown.

Germline V gives CDR1 MGHDK, CDR2 SYGVNS. The CDR3 is 11 residues long. Trimming left V 4 bases short and J 8 bases short, with 8 bases between. The V call is TRBV25-1, the J call TRBJ1-1, with D unresolved. Material: PBMCs, obtained from a glioma patient treated with radiotherapy, temozolomide or both. The clonotype comes from a woman between 45 and 65 years old with glioma. The CDR3 coding sequence is TGTGCCAGCAGTGCTATCCAGGAAGCTTTCTTT. Translated: CASSAIQEAFF.